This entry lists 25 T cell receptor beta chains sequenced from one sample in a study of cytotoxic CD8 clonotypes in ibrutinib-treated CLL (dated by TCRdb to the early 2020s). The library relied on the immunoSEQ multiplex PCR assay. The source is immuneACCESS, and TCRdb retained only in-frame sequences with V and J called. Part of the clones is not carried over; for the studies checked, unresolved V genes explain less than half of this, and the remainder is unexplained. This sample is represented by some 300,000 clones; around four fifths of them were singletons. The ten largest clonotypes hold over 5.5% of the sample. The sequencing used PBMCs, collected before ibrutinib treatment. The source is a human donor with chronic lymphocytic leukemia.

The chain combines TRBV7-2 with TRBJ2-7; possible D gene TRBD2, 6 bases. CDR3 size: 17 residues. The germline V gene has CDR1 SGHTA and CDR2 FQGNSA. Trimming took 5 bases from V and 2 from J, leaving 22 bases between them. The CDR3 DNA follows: TGTGCCAGCAGCCGAACGGGGTTTAGCGGAGTGACCTACGAGCAGTACTTC. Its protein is CASSRTGFSGVTYEQYF.

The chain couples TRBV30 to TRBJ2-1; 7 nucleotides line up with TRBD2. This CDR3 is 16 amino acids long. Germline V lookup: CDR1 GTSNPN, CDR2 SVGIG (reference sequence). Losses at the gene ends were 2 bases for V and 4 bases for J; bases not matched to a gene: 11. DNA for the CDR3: TGTGCCTGGAGTCCCCTTCTGGGGGGGGAATACAATGAGCAGTTCTTC. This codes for CAWSPLLGGEYNEQFF.

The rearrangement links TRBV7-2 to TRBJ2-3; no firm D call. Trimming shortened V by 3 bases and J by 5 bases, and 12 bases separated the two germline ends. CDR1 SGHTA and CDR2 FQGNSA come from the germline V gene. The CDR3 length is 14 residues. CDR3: CASSFSSSVDTQYF. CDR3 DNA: TGTGCCAGCAGCTTTTCGTCCTCGGTAGATACGCAGTATTTT.

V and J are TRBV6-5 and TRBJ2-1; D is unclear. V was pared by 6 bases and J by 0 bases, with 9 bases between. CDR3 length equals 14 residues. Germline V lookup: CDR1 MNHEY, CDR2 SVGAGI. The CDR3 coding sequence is TGTGCCAGCAGACCCCAGAGCTCCTACAATGAGCAGTTCTTC. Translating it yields CASRPQSSYNEQFF.

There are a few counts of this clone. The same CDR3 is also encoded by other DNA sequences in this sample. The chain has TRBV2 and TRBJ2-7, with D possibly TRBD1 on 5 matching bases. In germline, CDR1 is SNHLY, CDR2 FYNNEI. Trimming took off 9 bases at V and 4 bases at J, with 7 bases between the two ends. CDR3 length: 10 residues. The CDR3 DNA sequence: TGTGCCAGTCAGGGTTACGAGCAGTACTTC. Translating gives CASQGYEQYF. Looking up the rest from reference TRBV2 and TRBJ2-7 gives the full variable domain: EPEVTQTPSHQVTQMGQEVILRCVPISNHLYFYWYRQILGQKVEFLVSFYNNEISEKSEIFDDQFSVERPDGSNFTLKIRSTKLEDSAMYFCASQGYEQYFGPGTRLTVT.

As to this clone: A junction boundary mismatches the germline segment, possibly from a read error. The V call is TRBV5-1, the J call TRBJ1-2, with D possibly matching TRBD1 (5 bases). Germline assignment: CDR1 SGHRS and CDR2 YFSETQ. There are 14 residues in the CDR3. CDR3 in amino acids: CASSPPIAGQPAAF. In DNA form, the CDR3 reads TGCGCCAGCAGCCCACCCATAGCAGGGCAGCCAGCAGCCTTC.

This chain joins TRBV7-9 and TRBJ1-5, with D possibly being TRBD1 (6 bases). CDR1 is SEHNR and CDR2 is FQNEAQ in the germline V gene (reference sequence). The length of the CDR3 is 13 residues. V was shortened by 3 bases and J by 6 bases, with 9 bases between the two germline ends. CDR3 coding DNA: TGTGCCAGCAGCTTTGCGGACAGTCAGCCCCAGCATTTT. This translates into CASSFADSQPQHF.

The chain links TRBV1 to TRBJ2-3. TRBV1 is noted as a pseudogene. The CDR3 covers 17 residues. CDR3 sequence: CTSSQVGPLLAGDTQYF. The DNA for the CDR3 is TGCACCAGCAGCCAAGTCGGGCCACTCCTGGCCGGAGATACGCAGTATTTT.

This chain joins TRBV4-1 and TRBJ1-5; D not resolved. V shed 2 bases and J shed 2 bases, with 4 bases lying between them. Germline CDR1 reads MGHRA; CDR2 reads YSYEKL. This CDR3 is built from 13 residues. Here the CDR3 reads CASSQWGNQPQHF. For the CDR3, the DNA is TGCGCCAGCAGCCAATGGGGCAATCAGCCCCAGCATTTT.

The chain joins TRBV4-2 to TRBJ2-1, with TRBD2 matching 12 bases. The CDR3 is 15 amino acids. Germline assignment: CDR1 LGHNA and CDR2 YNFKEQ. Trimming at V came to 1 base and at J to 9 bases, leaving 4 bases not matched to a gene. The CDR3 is CASSQAPSGRGEQFF. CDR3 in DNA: TGTGCCAGCAGCCAAGCGCCTAGCGGGAGGGGTGAGCAGTTCTTC.

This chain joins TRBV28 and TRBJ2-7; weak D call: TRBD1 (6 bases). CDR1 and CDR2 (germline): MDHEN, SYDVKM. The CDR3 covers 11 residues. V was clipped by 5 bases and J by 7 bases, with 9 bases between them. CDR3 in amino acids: CASSTTGEQYF. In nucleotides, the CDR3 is TGTGCCAGCAGTACAACAGGGGAGCAGTACTTC.

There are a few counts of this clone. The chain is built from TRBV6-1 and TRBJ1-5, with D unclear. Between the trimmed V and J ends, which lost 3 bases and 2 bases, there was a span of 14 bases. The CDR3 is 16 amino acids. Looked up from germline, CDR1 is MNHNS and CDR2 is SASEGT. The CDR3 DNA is TGTGCCAGCAGTGAGGGTTGGCAGAGGGGCAATCAGCCCCAGCATTTT. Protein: CASSEGWQRGNQPQHF.

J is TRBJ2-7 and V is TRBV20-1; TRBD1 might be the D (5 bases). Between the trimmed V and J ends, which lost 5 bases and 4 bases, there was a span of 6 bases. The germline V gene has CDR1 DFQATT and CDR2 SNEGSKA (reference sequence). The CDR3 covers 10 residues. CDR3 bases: TGCAGTGCTGACAGATACGAGCAGTACTTC. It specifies CSADRYEQYF.

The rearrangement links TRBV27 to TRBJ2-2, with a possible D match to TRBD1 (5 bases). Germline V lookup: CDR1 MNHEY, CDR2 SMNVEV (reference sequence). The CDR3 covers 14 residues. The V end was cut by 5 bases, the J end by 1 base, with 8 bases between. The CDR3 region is CASSVTENTGELFF. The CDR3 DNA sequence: TGTGCCAGCAGTGTGACAGAGAACACCGGGGAGCTGTTTTTT.

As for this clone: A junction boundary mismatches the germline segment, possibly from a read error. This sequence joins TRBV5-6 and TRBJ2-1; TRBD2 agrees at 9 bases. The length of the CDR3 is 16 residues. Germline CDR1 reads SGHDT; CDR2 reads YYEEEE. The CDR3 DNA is TGTGCCAGCAGCTTGGAGGGCGGGAGGGCCTATAATGAGCAGTTCTTC. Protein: CASSLEGGRAYNEQFF.

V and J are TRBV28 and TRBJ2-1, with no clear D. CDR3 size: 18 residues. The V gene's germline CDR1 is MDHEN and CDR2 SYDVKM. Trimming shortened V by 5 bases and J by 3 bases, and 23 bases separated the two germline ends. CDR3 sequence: CASSPLEPTVLGYNEQFF. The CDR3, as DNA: TGTGCCAGCAGTCCCCTCGAACCGACGGTTCTCGGCTACAATGAGCAGTTCTTC.

The CDR3 loop reads CASSRTGTDQETQYF. The CDR3 bases are TGTGCCAGCAGCCGCACCGGGACGGACCAAGAGACCCAGTACTTC. The V call is TRBV5-4, the J call TRBJ2-5; the D gene could be TRBD1 or TRBD2 (5 bases each). V gave up 4 bases and J gave up 0 bases, with 13 bases separating them. This CDR3 is 15 amino acids long. Per the germline V gene, CDR1 is SGHNT and CDR2 is YYREEE (reference sequence).

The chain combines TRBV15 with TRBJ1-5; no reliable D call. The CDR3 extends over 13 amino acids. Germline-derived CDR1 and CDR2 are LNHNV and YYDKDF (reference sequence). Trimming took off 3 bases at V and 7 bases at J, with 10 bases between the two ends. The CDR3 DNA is TGTGCCACCAGCAGCCCAGGAGGGCAGCCCCAGCATTTT. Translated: CATSSPGGQPQHF.

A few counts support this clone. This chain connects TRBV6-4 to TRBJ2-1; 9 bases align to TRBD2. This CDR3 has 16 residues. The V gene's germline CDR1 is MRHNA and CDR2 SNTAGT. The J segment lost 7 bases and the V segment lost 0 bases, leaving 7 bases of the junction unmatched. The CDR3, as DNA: TGTGCCAGCAGTGACTCCCCGGGTAGCGGGGGTAATGAGCAGTTCTTC. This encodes CASSDSPGSGGNEQFF.

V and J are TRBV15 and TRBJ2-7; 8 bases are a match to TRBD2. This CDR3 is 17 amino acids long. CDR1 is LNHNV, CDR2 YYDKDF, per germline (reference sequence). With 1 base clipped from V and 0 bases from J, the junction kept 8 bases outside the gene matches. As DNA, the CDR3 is TGTGCCACCAGCAGAGCGGGAGGGCTAGCGGACTCCTACGAGCAGTACTTC. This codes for CATSRAGGLADSYEQYF. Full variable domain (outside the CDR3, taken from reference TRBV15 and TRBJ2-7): DAMVIQNPRYQVTQFGKPVTLSCSQTLNHNVMYWYQQKSSQAPKLLFHYYDKDFNNEADTPDNFQSRRPNTSFCFLDIRSPGLGDTAMYLCATSRAGGLADSYEQYFGPGTRLTVT.

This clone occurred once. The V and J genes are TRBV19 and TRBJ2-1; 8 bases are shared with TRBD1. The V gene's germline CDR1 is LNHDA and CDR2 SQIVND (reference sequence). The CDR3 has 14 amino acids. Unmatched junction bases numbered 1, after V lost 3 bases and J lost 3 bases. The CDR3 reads CASSITGGYNEQFF. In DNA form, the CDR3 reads TGTGCCAGTAGTATCACAGGGGGCTACAATGAGCAGTTCTTC.

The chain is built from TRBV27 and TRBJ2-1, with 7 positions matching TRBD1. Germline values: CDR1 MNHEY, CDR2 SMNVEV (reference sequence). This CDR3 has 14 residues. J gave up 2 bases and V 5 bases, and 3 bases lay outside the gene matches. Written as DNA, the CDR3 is TGTGCCAGCAGTCCGGGGACAGCCTACAATGAGCAGTTCTTC. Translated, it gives CASSPGTAYNEQFF.

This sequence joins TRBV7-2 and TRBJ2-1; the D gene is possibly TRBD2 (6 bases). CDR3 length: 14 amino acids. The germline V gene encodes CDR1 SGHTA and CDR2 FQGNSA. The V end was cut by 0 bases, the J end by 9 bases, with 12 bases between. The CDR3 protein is CASSLARTTVEQFF. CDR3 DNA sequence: TGTGCCAGCAGCTTAGCAAGGACTACGGTTGAGCAGTTCTTC.

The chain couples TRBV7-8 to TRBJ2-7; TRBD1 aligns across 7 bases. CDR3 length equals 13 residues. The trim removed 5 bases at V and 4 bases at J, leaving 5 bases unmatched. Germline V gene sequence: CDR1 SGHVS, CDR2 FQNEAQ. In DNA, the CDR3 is TGTGCCAGCAGCCCGGGACAGCCTTACGAGCAGTACTTC. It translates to CASSPGQPYEQYF.

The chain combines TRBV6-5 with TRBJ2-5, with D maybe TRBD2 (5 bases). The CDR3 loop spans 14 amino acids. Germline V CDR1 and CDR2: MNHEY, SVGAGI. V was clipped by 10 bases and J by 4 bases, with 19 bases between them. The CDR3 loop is CATRDSRRLETQYF. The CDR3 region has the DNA TGTGCCACCCGGGATTCCCGTCGTTTAGAGACCCAGTACTTC.